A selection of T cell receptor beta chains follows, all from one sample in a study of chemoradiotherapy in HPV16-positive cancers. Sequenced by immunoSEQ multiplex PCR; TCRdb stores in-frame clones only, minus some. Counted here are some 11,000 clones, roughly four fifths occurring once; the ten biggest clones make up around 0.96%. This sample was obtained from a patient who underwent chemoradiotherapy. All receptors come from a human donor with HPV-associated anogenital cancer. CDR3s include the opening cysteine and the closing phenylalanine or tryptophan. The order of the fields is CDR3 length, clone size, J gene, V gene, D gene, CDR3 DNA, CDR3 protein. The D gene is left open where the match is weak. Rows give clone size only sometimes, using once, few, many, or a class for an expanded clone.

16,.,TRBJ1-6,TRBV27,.,TGTGCCAGCAGGGGTCGGAACCGCAACTATAATTCACCCCTCCACTTT,CASRGRNRNYNSPLHF
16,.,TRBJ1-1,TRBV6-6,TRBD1,TGTGCCAGCAGTCACGGGACAGTCAGCCGCTACACTGAAGCTTTCTTT,CASSHGTVSRYTEAFF
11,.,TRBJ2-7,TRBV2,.,TGTGCCAGCAGTTACAGGTACGAGCAGTACTTC,CASSYRYEQYF
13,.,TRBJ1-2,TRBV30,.,TGTGCCTGGACTGGGGGGCAAAACTATGGCTACACCTTC,CAWTGGQNYGYTF
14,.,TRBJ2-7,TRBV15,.,TGTGCCACCAGCAGAGGAGGGAGCTCCTACGAGCAGTACTTC,CATSRGGSSYEQYF
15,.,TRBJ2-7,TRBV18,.,TGTGCCAGCTCACCTCTGTCTGGACAGTACCACGAGCAGTACTTC,CASSPLSGQYHEQYF
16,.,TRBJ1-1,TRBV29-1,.,TGCAGCGTGCCTAAGACGGACGGCACTTTGAACACTGAAGCTTTCTTT,CSVPKTDGTLNTEAFF
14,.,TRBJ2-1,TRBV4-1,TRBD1,TGCGCCAGCAGCCGATGGGACAGATACAATGAGCAGTTCTTC,CASSRWDRYNEQFF
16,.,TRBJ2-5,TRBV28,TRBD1,TGTGCCAGCAGACTACCGGGACAGGGGGTGGAAGAGACCCAGTACTTC,CASRLPGQGVEETQYF
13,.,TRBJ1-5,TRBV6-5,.,TGTGCCAGCAGTTTGTACAGGAATCAGCCCCAGCATTTT,CASSLYRNQPQHF
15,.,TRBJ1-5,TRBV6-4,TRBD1,TGTGCCAGCGGGACAGGGGGCGATAGAAATCAGCCCCAGCATTTT,CASGTGGDRNQPQHF
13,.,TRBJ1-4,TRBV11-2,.,TGTGCCAGCACCCACGACGGGGGCGAAAAACTGTTTTTT,CASTHDGGEKLFF
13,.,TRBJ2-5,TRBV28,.,TGTGCCAGCAGAGATGGGGGGGGCACGACCCAGTACTTC,CASRDGGGTTQYF
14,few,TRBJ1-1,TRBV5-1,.,TGCGCCAGCAGTTCCCCGGGCCTAGGCACTGAAGCTTTCTTT,CASSSPGLGTEAFF
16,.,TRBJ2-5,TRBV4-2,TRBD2,TGTGCCAGCAGCCTAAGTACGGGGGGGACGAAAGAGACCCAGTACTTC,CASSLSTGGTKETQYF
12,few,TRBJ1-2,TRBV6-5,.,TGTGCCAGTTCCGCGACAGACTATGGCTACACCTTC,CASSATDYGYTF
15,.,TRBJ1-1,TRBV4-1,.,TGCGCCAGCAGCTCACAAGAGACAGGGAACACTGAAGCTTTCTTT,CASSSQETGNTEAFF
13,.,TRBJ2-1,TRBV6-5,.,TGTGCCAGCAGAGTCGGATACCCTGGCCAGGAGTTCTTC,CASRVGYPGQEFF
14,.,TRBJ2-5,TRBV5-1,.,TGCGCCAGCAGGAATACAGGGTACCAAGAGACCCAGTACTTC,CASRNTGYQETQYF
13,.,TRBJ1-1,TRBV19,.,TGTGCCAGTAGTATAGACCGGGACAATGAAGCTTTCTTT,CASSIDRDNEAFF
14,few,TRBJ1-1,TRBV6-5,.,TGTGCCAGCAGCTACGTGGGTGGGCCCACTGAAGCTTTCTTT,CASSYVGGPTEAFF
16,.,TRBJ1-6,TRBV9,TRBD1,TGTGCCAGCAGCAAAGATCCGACAGGGAGGAATTCACCCCTCCACTTT,CASSKDPTGRNSPLHF
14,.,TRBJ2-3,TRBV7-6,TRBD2,TGTGCCAGCAGCCCCGGAGTAGCGGGCGATACGCAGTATTTT,CASSPGVAGDTQYF
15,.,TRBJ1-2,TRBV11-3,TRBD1,TGTGCCAGCAGCTTCAGAGGACAGGGGCTCTATGGCTACACCTTC,CASSFRGQGLYGYTF
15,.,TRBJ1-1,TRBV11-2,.,TGTGCCAGCAGCTTAGATCGGACAGCGAACACTGAAGCTTTCTTT,CASSLDRTANTEAFF
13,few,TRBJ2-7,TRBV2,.,TGTGCCAGCAGTGAAGCGGGACCCTACGAGCAGTACTTC,CASSEAGPYEQYF
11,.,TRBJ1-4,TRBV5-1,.,TGCGCCAGCAGCTTGAGTGAAAAACTGTTTTTT,CASSLSEKLFF
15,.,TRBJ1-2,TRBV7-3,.,TGTGCCAGCAGCCTCACAGCAGGGGCCTACTCTGGCTACACCTTC,CASSLTAGAYSGYTF
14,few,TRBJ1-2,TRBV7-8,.,TGTGCCAGCAGCTCAGTACAGTCCAACTATGGCTACACCTTC,CASSSVQSNYGYTF
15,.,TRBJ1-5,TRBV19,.,TGTGCCAGTAGTATTTTCCAGGAACTCGATCAGCCCCAGCATTTT,CASSIFQELDQPQHF
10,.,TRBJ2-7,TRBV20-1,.,TGCAGTGCCCCTATAGACGAGCAGTACTTC,CSAPIDEQYF
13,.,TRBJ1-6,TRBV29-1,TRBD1,TGCAGCGTGAGAGGGACAGCCGAGGGACCCCTCCACTTT,CSVRGTAEGPLHF
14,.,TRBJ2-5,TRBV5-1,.,TGCGCCAGCAGCTTGGAACAGGCGCAAGAGACCCAGTACTTC,CASSLEQAQETQYF
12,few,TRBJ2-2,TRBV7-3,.,TGTGCCAGCAGTGGTAACACCGGGGAGCTGTTTTTT,CASSGNTGELFF
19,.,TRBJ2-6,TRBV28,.,TGTGCCAGCAGCCCCCTCCGGGGGAGCCAAGCCTCTGGGGCCAACGTCCTGACTTTC,CASSPLRGSQASGANVLTF
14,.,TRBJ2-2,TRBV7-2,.,TGTGCCAGCAGCCAAGGACGAAACACCGGGGAGCTGTTTTTT,CASSQGRNTGELFF
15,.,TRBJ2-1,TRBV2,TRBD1,TGTGCCAGCAGGGGTGGGACAGGTGCCCCCAATGAGCAGTTCTTC,CASRGGTGAPNEQFF
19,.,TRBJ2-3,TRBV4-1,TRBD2,TGCGCCAGCAGCCACACCCCGGGACTAGCGGGGGGAAACACAGATACGCAGTATTTT,CASSHTPGLAGGNTDTQYF
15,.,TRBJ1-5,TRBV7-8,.,TGTGCCAGCAGCTCGACAGGAATTAGCAATCAGCCCCAGCATTTT,CASSSTGISNQPQHF
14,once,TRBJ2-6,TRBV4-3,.,TGCGCCAGCAGCCAAGTTCGTGGGGCCAACGTCCTGACTTTC,CASSQVRGANVLTF
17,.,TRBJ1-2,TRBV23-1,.,TGCGCCAGCAGTCAACCCTTACGGACTGATAAGAACTATGGCTACACCTTC,CASSQPLRTDKNYGYTF
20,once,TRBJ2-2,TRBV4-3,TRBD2,TGCGCCAGCAGCCAAGCAATAACGGGACTAGGGATGAGGAACACCGGGGAGCTGTTTTTT,CASSQAITGLGMRNTGELFF
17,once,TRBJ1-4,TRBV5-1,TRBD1,TGCGCCAGCAGCGCGACTCCGGGACAGGCCCTAAATGAAAAACTGTTTTTT,CASSATPGQALNEKLFF
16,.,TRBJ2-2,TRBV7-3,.,TGTGCCAGCAGCTTAAGGACTATCGAGGACACCGGGGAGCTGTTTTTT,CASSLRTIEDTGELFF
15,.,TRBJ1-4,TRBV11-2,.,TGTGCCAGCAGCTCCCAGCTGGGGGAGAATGAAAAACTGTTTTTT,CASSSQLGENEKLFF
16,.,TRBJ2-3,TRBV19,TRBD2,TGTGCCAGTAGTATTTCTAGCGGGGTTCCCACAGATACGCAGTATTTT,CASSISSGVPTDTQYF
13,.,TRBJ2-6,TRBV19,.,TGTGCAACTAGCCGGGCCGGGGCCAACGTCCTGACTTTC,CATSRAGANVLTF